This T cell receptor (beta chain) was obtained from a study of regulatory T cells in long-lasting Graves disease (dated by TCRdb to the early 2020s). About the study as a whole: Newly diagnosed Graves' disease patients had taken antithyroid drugs for less than 3 months. Persistent Graves' disease patients were compared with newly diagnosed Graves' disease patients by peripheral blood TCR sequencing and RNA sequencing. The study took place in China and was registered as a clinical trial. A total of some 33 samples were covered by TCR sequencing, comprising approximately 13 persistent and roughly 20 newly diagnosed Graves' disease patients.

Explained via the paper, the time point label denotes: newly diagnosed GD, antithyroid drugs for less than 3 months. For both TCR sequencing and RNA sequencing, RNA was extracted from PBMCs using TRIzol. The diagnosis of Graves' disease followed American Thyroid Association guidelines. Recruitment of patients was carried out at an endocrinology department in Xi'an, China. Each patient gave 9 to 10 milliliters of peripheral blood, collected in an EDTA anticoagulant tube. Ficoll Paque Plus density gradient separation was used to isolate PBMCs, and no further T cell sorting was performed. RNA quality was checked with an Agilent 2100 Bioanalyzer and agarose gel, and concentration with a NanoDrop 2000. According to the germline V gene (reference sequence), CDR1 reads DFQATT and CDR2 reads SNEGSKA. From its cysteine to its phenylalanine, the CDR3 spans 17 amino acids. Only the CDR3 part of the read is kept: 51 bases, read in frame from the first base. The junction shows trimming of 3 bases on V and 0 bases on J, and the gene matches do not reach 5 bases of it.

Results and caveats for the whole study, not just this receptor: Sequencing and analysis were restricted to the TCR beta chain. Because the primary lesion, thyroid tissue, could not be accessed, the study looked at peripheral blood alone. A larger number of public clonotypes was shared among persistent patients (more than 2,500) than among newly diagnosed patients (roughly 930). Preferential use of TRBV28, TRBJ1-2 and TRBJ2-5 was observed in persistent disease, whereas TRBV20-1 and TRBJ2-1 were favored in newly diagnosed disease. The authors acknowledged the small sample size as a limitation that may reduce accuracy. Compared with newly diagnosed patients, persistent Graves' disease patients had lower TCR Shannon entropy and fewer highly expanded clones, which suggests clonal expansion.

The protocol used for the library was multiplex PCR. Sequencing used an Illumina HiSeq 4000. To build TCR beta libraries, CDR3 regions were amplified by Arm-PCR using iRepertoire HTBI primers. Gel purification was performed on PCR products prior to sequencing. Per the source publication's procedure: Across samples, 60 to 75 TRBV and 15 or so TRBJ segments were identified and used for gene usage analysis of CDR3 amino acid clonotypes. Filtered high-quality paired reads were merged into contigs using COPE and FqMerger. BLAST was used to align contigs to the IMGT TRBV, TRBD and TRBJ reference genes, and CDR3 was defined following IMGT. Any clonotype with a frequency above 0.1% was classified as a highly expanded clone. Repertoire diversity was measured by Shannon entropy, and V-J evenness by the Gini coefficient. A clonotype found in more than one individual was treated as public. Using fastp trimming at Q25 and MiXCR clonotype assembly, TCRdb reanalyzed the public sequencing data and kept in-frame beta chains. Every CDR3 protein is listed once, alongside the most common genes and DNA of its rows. TCRdb, not the original authors, processed these V and J calls. The sample contains around 360,000 distinct CDR3 sequences, roughly 16% of them found a single time. The ten largest clones take up 20% to 25% of the sample.

Notes on this clonotype: Its binding antigen is unknown. The record has no base qualities; no much larger clone is one base away.

This sample was also put to use in a study of T cells in Graves' hyperthyroidism and ophthalmopathy. As the second publication notes: Stable Graves' hyperthyroidism was defined as the absence of progression to ophthalmopathy over 18 months of follow-up. The hyperthyroidism patients were between 18 and 65 years old and newly diagnosed, with a disease duration of less than 2 months. The study excluded patients with uncontrolled infections, other autoimmune diseases, pregnancy or lactation. Clinical symptoms, serum thyroxine and TRAb, thyroid ultrasound, and orbital computed tomography formed the basis for the diagnoses. The TCR CDR3 was subjected to a first round of RT-PCR using the HTBI primer set and the Qiagen OneStep RT-PCR kit. Blood samples also contained most of the expanded thyroid clonotypes (frequency above 0.001), which suggests that blood repertoires may reflect thyroid immune responses. Ophthalmopathy was separated from stable hyperthyroidism by a 13 V-J signature model, with 87.88% sensitivity and 81% to 83% specificity obtained in cross-validation and 80%/75% obtained in testing. In validation, the model predicted progression to ophthalmopathy with 60% to 71% sensitivity and roughly 75% specificity, a median of about 6 months before onset. To identify distinguishing TCR V-J signatures, a discovery cohort of about 95 patients was used, comprising some 45 with Graves' ophthalmopathy and some 60 with stable Graves' hyperthyroidism. Prospective prediction of ophthalmopathy was tested in an independent validation cohort of fewer than 20 hyperthyroidism patients and some 17 patients who later progressed to ophthalmopathy. The 90 to 100 discovery patients were randomly divided into training and test sets at a 7:3 ratio. In roughly six Graves' hyperthyroidism patients, the study also compared T-cell repertoires from thyroid tissue with T-cell repertoires from blood. Once sampling was done, hyperthyroidism patients were given methimazole at a starting dose of 30 mg daily, whereas ophthalmopathy patients were given high-dose intravenous methylprednisolone. Libraries were constructed in a second round of multiplex PCR, after which size selection and purification were carried out. The libraries were sequenced on an Illumina HiSeq2000 using paired-end 100 bp reads. SOAPnuke was used to process the raw data, with reads discarded if the reads contained adapters or uncalled bases, had a mean Phred below 15, or lacked an exact constant-primer or identifier match. COPE v1.2.5 was used to merge high-quality paired reads, and clonotypes were defined as unique nucleotide sequences. Clonotypes were aligned to IMGT TRBV, TRBD and TRBJ reference segments using MiTCR v1.1. Analysis was restricted to V-J combinations with a frequency above 0.0001, which covered roughly 99% of repertoires. The TCS score was defined as F50 (clonal expansion) divided by E x V (chaos), with BLOSUM62-based TCRdist calculated between CDR3 peptides within each V-J. Welch's t-statistics and random forest reduced several hundred V-J features to roughly 13, which were used in a naive Bayes classifier (R e1071). No statistical method was used to set the sample size in advance, and investigators knew the group allocation. TCR Vbeta CDR3 sequencing of approximately 140 peripheral blood samples (fewer than 45 ophthalmopathy, roughly 72 hyperthyroidism and around 17 progressor patients) is reported in the paper.

The sequence came from a woman aged 18-35 years with Graves disease. Donor details come from another sample of the same person, matched by shared clones. The sample in question was peripheral blood mononuclear cells (PBMCs), obtained at new diagnosis, from a patient treated with antithyroid drugs. The chain is assembled from TRBV20-1 and TRBJ2-2, with 12 central nucleotides matching TRBD2. CDR3 sequence: CSARGTSGLANTGELFF. In nucleotide form, the sequence is TGCAGTGCTAGGGGGACTAGCGGGCTCGCGAACACCGGGGAGCTGTTTTTT.